This TCR beta chain comes out of a study of T cells in Graves' hyperthyroidism and ophthalmopathy. Using RNA transcripts as the source, TCR beta CDR3 regions were amplified. The TCR CDR3 first-round RT-PCR relied on the HTBI primer set. TCRdb re-called the multiplex PCR reads through MiXCR, storing one row per CDR3 protein. The sample carries 500,000 to 550,000 distinct CDR3 sequences, about 20% recorded once. The trim removed 1 base at V and 7 bases at J, leaving 10 bases unmatched. Germline V gene sequence: CDR1 DFQATT, CDR2 SNEGSKA (reference sequence). The CDR3 covers 16 residues. The rearrangement links TRBV20-1 to TRBJ2-1; 10 bases align to TRBD2. Sequencing used blood. This clonotype originated in a middle-aged man with Graves' ophthalmopathy. The CDR3, as DNA: TGCAGTGCTAGAGGAGGGCTAGCGGGAGCCCTGAATGAGCAGTTCTTC. It specifies CSARGGLAGALNEQFF.